These T cell receptor beta chains were read from a single sample in a study of CD8 T cells in cerebrospinal fluid in Alzheimer's disease. TCRdb reanalyzed the 10x single-cell sequencing reads, giving one entry per CDR3 protein sequence and no DNA. The sample has some 740 distinct CDR3 sequences, and its top ten clones hold about 16%. Sequenced: cerebrospinal fluid. These receptors were taken from a human donor with Parkinson's disease. CDR3s include the opening cysteine and the closing phenylalanine or tryptophan. Size is omitted from some rows. Given values are once, few, many or a class for expanded clones.

V gene	J gene	clone size	CDR3 protein
TRBV19	TRBJ2-1	medium-sized	CASSIGRTYNEQFF
TRBV20-1	TRBJ2-7	medium-sized	CSAAKGTGSYEQYF
TRBV30	TRBJ2-7	medium-sized	CASSGTESSYEQYF
TRBV7-9	TRBJ2-5	large	CASSPDGGEETQYF
TRBV28	TRBJ1-5	medium-sized	CASGPPTGQNQPQHF
TRBV27	TRBJ2-5	medium-sized	CASSLSVVLAETQYF
TRBV7-9	TRBJ2-3	large	CASQSTDTQYF
TRBV28	TRBJ2-7	large	CASRTGKLAGEGEQYF
TRBV28	TRBJ1-1	medium-sized	CASSVPGQGPEAFF
TRBV27	TRBJ1-2	medium-sized	CAIRQGAGGYTF
TRBV7-3	TRBJ1-5	large	CASSQDYNQPQHF
TRBV3-1	TRBJ1-2	medium-sized	CASSQGTVANYGYTF
TRBV29-1	TRBJ2-4	large	CSVGTGGDNIQYF
TRBV27	TRBJ1-5	large	CASSLQLNQPQHF
TRBV29-1	TRBJ1-1	medium-sized	CSVGQGEAEAFF
TRBV14	TRBJ2-5	medium-sized	CASRMAGGQETQYF
TRBV4-3	TRBJ1-6	medium-sized	CASSQESASPLHF
TRBV28	TRBJ1-2	medium-sized	CASRQTASAYGYTF
TRBV9	TRBJ1-6	large	CASSSPGTGVSPLHF
TRBV9	TRBJ2-4	medium-sized	CARSSSGRTKNIQYF
TRBV27	TRBJ2-3	medium-sized	CASSSNLGLAADTQYF
TRBV10-3	TRBJ2-5	medium-sized	CAISPGQGHQETQYF
TRBV28	TRBJ1-5	medium-sized	CASKTGGVFSNQPQHF
TRBV11-2	TRBJ1-5	medium-sized	CASSRDASNQPQHF
TRBV30	TRBJ1-1	large	CAWSVPGQPNTEAFF
TRBV18	TRBJ1-1	medium-sized	CASSPGGLGTEAFF
TRBV11-1	TRBJ2-1	large	CASSSDRGNEQFF
TRBV28	TRBJ2-2	-	CASTRLDADTGELFF
TRBV6-4	TRBJ2-3	large	CASSDQAGGPRTQYF
TRBV20-1	TRBJ1-6	medium-sized	CSAGAGGRNSPLHF
TRBV6-6	TRBJ2-4	medium-sized	CASSTGTRNIQYF
TRBV6-1	TRBJ2-7	-	CASRELPPNEQYF
TRBV2	TRBJ1-3	large	CASSLDRIVGNTIYF
TRBV6-5	TRBJ1-5	large	CASSQMGNQPQHF
TRBV3-1	TRBJ2-7	large	CASSPETATYEQYF
TRBV9	TRBJ1-1	-	CASSVSGQAMSTEAFF
TRBV5-4	TRBJ2-5	medium-sized	CASSDRPQGAGETQYF
TRBV9	TRBJ2-5	large	CASSTGTVQETQYF
TRBV18	TRBJ2-7	medium-sized	CASSLDSSNEQYF
TRBV30	TRBJ1-1	large	CAWRGTDNTEAFF
TRBV9	TRBJ2-2	medium-sized	CASSVAPLTGELFF
TRBV6-2/TRBV6-3	TRBJ1-1	medium-sized	CASSPELGGGATEAFF
TRBV20-1	TRBJ1-4	medium-sized	CSASELRDRGEKLFF
TRBV5-1	TRBJ2-1	medium-sized	CASSFGGGLLDEQFF
TRBV20-1	TRBJ1-2	large	CSARSDLDYGYTF